This TCR beta chain was sequenced during a study of CD8 T cells in Susac syndrome (dated by TCRdb to the late 2010s). Study-wide context: Repertoire sequencing was used to test whether CD8+ T cell activation and differentiation in Susac syndrome was antigen driven. Clonality of the CD8+ T cell repertoire was compared between roughly eleven healthy donors, approximately 14 Susac syndrome patients and around 16 multiple sclerosis patients. Paper-wide results and their limitations: The number of individuals in the TCR sequencing and HLA analysis was recognized as being relatively small.

The CDR3 has 16 amino acids, counting the end cysteine and phenylalanine. Only CDR3 DNA is held: 48 bases, read in frame from base 1. Trimming removed 2 bases from V and 5 bases from J; the gene matches leave 8 bases unexplained. Peripheral blood CD8+ and CD4+ T cells from healthy donors, Susac syndrome patients and multiple sclerosis patients were profiled by high-throughput TCR beta sequencing. The healthy donors served as controls matched for age and sex. Bulk CD8+ and CD4+ T cells were purified by magnetic negative isolation, whereas CD8+ TEMRA cells were enriched by FACS. Blood was collected in EDTA tubes and processed within 24 hours, with PBMCs isolated through density gradient centrifugation. PBMCs intended for TCR sequencing were cryopreserved in liquid nitrogen and were subsequently thawed in a 37 degrees C water bath. The sorted or isolated CD4+, CD8+ and CD8+ TEMRA cells had a purity of 90% or higher.

As for this clonotype: Its antigen has not been determined. It has no much larger one-base neighbor in the sample; base qualities were not kept.

RNA was extracted with the RNeasy kit and roughly 0.5 to 1 ug was reverse transcribed using random hexamers. The immunoSEQ multiplex PCR assay, which covers 54 Vbeta and 13 Jbeta segments, was used to amplify TCR beta CDR3 regions. PCR amplification bias was corrected using a synthetic template baseline for primer optimization and computational correction. For the original study's pipeline: Reads were assigned to V, D and J genes according to IMGT and analyzed in immunoSEQ Analyzer, with only productive sequences retained. Clonality was calculated as one minus the Shannon entropy normalized by log2 of the number of productive unique sequences. For each patient and control, public and private clones were evaluated among the 100 most prevalent clones. Clones were defined as Susac-specific if absent from the healthy and MS cohorts, from 1052 published viral clones and from other ImmuneACCESS disease sequences. In-frame beta chains were kept once TCRdb had trimmed the public reads at Q25 with fastp and called clones with MiXCR. Rows are unified per CDR3 protein, each entry keeping the most common DNA and genes. TCRdb, not the original authors, processed these V and J calls. The sample data list 25,000 to 35,000 distinct CDR3 sequences, and 90% to 95% of these were observed just once. The ten largest clonotypes hold about 0.27% of the sample.

The sample taken for sequencing was CD8+ T cells from PBMCs. The TCR was taken from a human donor in good health. The rearrangement combines TRBV12-3 or TRBV12-4 with TRBJ1-5; a stretch of 8 junction bases matches TRBD1. The CDR3 is CASSLSGTGGYQPQHF. At the DNA level, the sequence is TGTGCCAGCAGTTTATCCGGTACAGGGGGATATCAGCCCCAGCATTTT.